Listed below are T cell receptor beta chains from one sample, sequenced in a study of PD-1 blockade in mismatch repair-deficient tumors. Data came from immunoSEQ multiplex PCR; TCRdb stores just in-frame clones and leaves some out. The sample has roughly 53,000 clones, approximately 80% seen once. The source material was peripheral blood, sampled 4 weeks after starting pembrolizumab. The receptors derive from an adult with mismatch repair-deficient cancer. Each CDR3 is given with its conserved first and last residue. Each record gives: D gene, J gene, clone size, V gene, CDR3 protein, CDR3 DNA. D genes are given only for firm matches. A clone size is listed for some rows: how often the clone was seen (once, few, many), or a class if it is expanded.

TRBD1 | TRBJ2-3 | - | TRBV11-3 | CASSARGKTDTQYF | TGTGCCAGCAGCGCCAGGGGGAAAACAGATACGCAGTATTTT
- | TRBJ2-7 | - | TRBV5-6 | CASSLAGSTYEQYF | TGTGCCAGCAGCTTGGCGGGCTCCACCTACGAGCAGTACTTC
- | TRBJ2-7 | - | TRBV7-3 | CASSPQRSSYEQYF | TGTGCCAGCAGCCCCCAGCGGAGCTCCTACGAGCAGTACTTC
TRBD1 | TRBJ1-2 | - | TRBV29-1 | CSVEGRQGNSYGYTF | TGCAGCGTTGAAGGGAGACAGGGGAATAGCTATGGCTACACCTTC
TRBD2 | TRBJ2-3 | - | TRBV6-4 | CASSASSGHTDTQYF | TGTGCCAGCAGTGCTTCTAGCGGACACACAGATACGCAGTATTTT
TRBD1 | TRBJ2-2 | - | TRBV9 | CASSRDRGAGELFF | TGTGCCAGCAGCAGGGACAGGGGGGCCGGGGAGCTGTTTTTT
- | TRBJ1-1 | - | TRBV6-6 | CASSYSTANTEAFF | TGTGCCAGCAGTTACTCGACAGCCAACACTGAAGCTTTCTTT
- | TRBJ1-4 | - | TRBV14 | CASSQLTGGGNEKLFF | TGTGCCAGCAGCCAGCTTACCGGGGGGGGAAATGAAAAACTGTTTTTT
- | TRBJ1-2 | - | TRBV2 | CASNLQANYGYTF | TGTGCCAGCAACCTCCAGGCTAACTATGGCTACACCTTC
TRBD1 | TRBJ1-5 | - | TRBV6-1 | CASSRTGVMQPQHF | TGTGCCAGCAGTCGGACAGGGGTTATGCAGCCCCAGCATTTT
TRBD2 | TRBJ2-1 | - | TRBV7-9 | CASSLVSGGPGNEQFF | TGTGCCAGCAGCTTAGTGTCGGGAGGGCCCGGGAATGAGCAGTTCTTC
TRBD2 | TRBJ2-1 | - | TRBV5-4 | CASSSGTSANNEQFF | TGTGCCAGCAGCTCCGGGACTAGCGCAAACAATGAGCAGTTCTTC
- | TRBJ2-1 | - | TRBV11-2 | CASSLGTRQSYNEQFF | TGTGCCAGCAGCTTGGGGACCCGGCAGTCCTACAATGAGCAGTTCTTC
- | TRBJ2-1 | - | TRBV9 | CASSSGALQGGEQFF | TGTGCCAGCAGCTCCGGGGCCCTCCAGGGCGGTGAGCAGTTCTTC
- | TRBJ2-3 | once | TRBV9 | CASSVGGGPDTQYF | TGTGCCAGCAGCGTAGGAGGGGGTCCAGATACGCAGTATTTT
TRBD1 | TRBJ2-7 | - | TRBV14 | CASSQHTGTGLYEQYF | TGTGCCAGCAGCCAACACACCGGGACAGGACTCTACGAGCAGTACTTC
TRBD1 | TRBJ2-7 | few | TRBV6-1 | CASSEKGQSYEQYF | TGTGCCAGCAGTGAAAAGGGACAGAGCTACGAGCAGTACTTC
- | TRBJ2-5 | - | TRBV5-4 | CASSLQRGETQYF | TGTGCCAGCAGCCTGCAGAGGGGAGAGACCCAGTACTTC
TRBD2 | TRBJ2-1 | - | TRBV5-6 | CASSLSSTSGRTWWNEQFF | TGTGCCAGCAGCTTGTCATCGACTAGCGGGAGGACTTGGTGGAATGAGCAGTTCTTC
- | TRBJ1-2 | - | TRBV5-4 | CASSLGGAKTPGGYTF | TGTGCCAGCAGCTTGGGGGGGGCTAAAACGCCCGGGGGCTACACCTTC
- | TRBJ1-2 | - | TRBV11-3 | CASSLARWGGNGYTF | TGTGCCAGCAGCTTAGCACGATGGGGAGGAAATGGCTACACCTTC
- | TRBJ1-3 | few | TRBV5-1 | CASSLGGYRSGNTIYF | TGCGCCAGCAGCTTGGGCGGGTACAGGTCTGGAAACACCATATATTTT
- | TRBJ2-2 | - | TRBV15 | CATSREQLGTGELFF | TGTGCCACCAGCAGAGAACAGCTAGGCACCGGGGAGCTGTTTTTT
TRBD1 | TRBJ2-5 | - | TRBV11-3 | CASSSENRDSKETQYF | TGTGCCAGCAGCTCGGAAAACAGGGACAGCAAAGAGACCCAGTACTTC
TRBD1 | TRBJ2-5 | - | TRBV4-1 | CASSQVRQGARETQYF | TGCGCCAGCAGCCAAGTTAGACAGGGGGCGCGGGAGACCCAGTACTTC
- | TRBJ1-2 | - | TRBV7-8 | CASSQGQPTTVYGYTF | TGTGCCAGCAGCCAAGGACAGCCGACCACAGTCTATGGCTACACCTTC
TRBD1 | TRBJ1-5 | - | TRBV7-9 | CASSPEGTGAKPQHF | TGTGCCAGCAGCCCCGAGGGGACAGGGGCCAAGCCCCAGCATTTT
TRBD2 | TRBJ2-1 | - | TRBV7-9 | CASSREGEQFF | TGTGCCAGCAGCCGGGAGGGTGAGCAGTTCTTC
- | TRBJ2-3 | - | TRBV14 | CASSQRNRQSTDTQYF | TGTGCCAGCAGCCAAAGAAACAGACAGTCCACAGATACGCAGTATTTT
- | TRBJ2-3 | - | TRBV11-3 | CASSRDGSTDTQYF | TGTGCCAGCAGTCGGGACGGCTCCACAGATACGCAGTATTTT
TRBD1 | TRBJ1-4 | - | TRBV7-9 | CASSSLGGLGEKLFF | TGTGCCAGCAGCTCCCTAGGGGGCTTGGGTGAAAAACTGTTTTTT
TRBD2 | TRBJ2-3 | - | TRBV6-4 | CASSRAGVGADTQYF | TGTGCCAGCAGTCGAGCGGGAGTTGGCGCAGATACGCAGTATTTT
- | TRBJ1-5 | - | TRBV27 | CASSASGQTNQPQHF | TGTGCCAGCAGCGCTTCAGGACAGACTAATCAGCCCCAGCATTTT
- | TRBJ2-7 | - | TRBV4-1 | CASSPLATEIYEQYF | TGCGCCAGCAGCCCGCTAGCGACAGAAATCTACGAGCAGTACTTC
TRBD1 | TRBJ2-7 | - | TRBV2 | CASNGRGGQNEQYF | TGTGCCAGCAATGGTCGAGGGGGCCAAAACGAGCAGTACTTC
- | TRBJ1-2 | - | TRBV27 | CASRRGSLTSAYRGYTF | TGTGCCAGCAGGAGAGGGTCTCTCACGTCCGCCTATCGTGGCTACACCTTC
TRBD1 | TRBJ1-2 | few | TRBV9 | CASSVEMEGDRGHGYTF | TGTGCCAGCAGCGTAGAAATGGAAGGGGACAGGGGTCATGGCTACACCTTC
- | TRBJ2-7 | few | TRBV6-6 | CASRNYEQYF | TGTGCCAGCAGAAACTACGAGCAGTACTTC
TRBD2 | TRBJ2-5 | - | TRBV11-2 | CASSLDRSGGQETQYF | TGTGCCAGCAGCTTAGATCGGTCGGGAGGGCAAGAGACCCAGTACTTC
TRBD1 | TRBJ2-3 | few | TRBV2 | CASTRDRGDTQYF | TGTGCCAGCACCCGGGACAGGGGGGATACGCAGTATTTT
TRBD1 | TRBJ1-2 | - | TRBV29-1 | CSVDPQGGGYTF | TGCAGCGTTGACCCACAGGGGGGAGGCTACACCTTC
- | TRBJ1-2 | - | TRBV14 | CASSQDLDYGYTF | TGTGCCAGCAGCCAAGATCTCGACTATGGCTACACCTTC
- | TRBJ1-2 | - | TRBV5-3 | CARSLGTSYGYTF | TGTGCCAGAAGCTTGGGGACGTCGTATGGCTACACCTTC
- | TRBJ2-3 | - | TRBV10-1 | CASSLQGGDTQYF | TGCGCCAGCAGTCTCCAAGGCGGGGATACGCAGTATTTT
- | TRBJ2-5 | - | TRBV7-9 | CASSSARDGETQYF | TGTGCCAGCAGCTCCGCCAGGGACGGTGAGACCCAGTACTTC
- | TRBJ2-7 | medium-sized | TRBV2 | CASSDPGDHTSYEQYF | TGTGCCAGCAGTGATCCAGGGGACCATACCTCCTACGAGCAGTACTTC
- | TRBJ1-2 | - | TRBV6-5 | CASSYSSAGGGYTF | TGTGCCAGCAGTTACTCCAGCGCTGGGGGTGGCTACACCTTC
- | TRBJ1-1 | once | TRBV5-1 | CASSLELVGTEAFF | TGCGCCAGCAGCTTGGAGCTGGTGGGGACTGAAGCTTTCTTT
- | TRBJ1-5 | - | TRBV7-6 | CASSLSDNQPQHF | TGTGCCAGCAGCTTATCCGACAATCAGCCCCAGCATTTT
- | TRBJ1-3 | - | TRBV28 | CASSPPSSSGNTIYF | TGTGCCAGCAGCCCACCATCGAGCTCTGGAAACACCATATATTTT
- | TRBJ2-1 | - | TRBV27 | CASRFRGDNEQFF | TGTGCCAGCAGATTCAGAGGGGACAATGAGCAGTTCTTC
- | TRBJ2-2 | - | TRBV9 | CASSPTETRELFF | TGTGCCAGCAGCCCGACGGAAACAAGGGAGCTGTTTTTT
TRBD2 | TRBJ2-7 | - | TRBV27 | CASSFEAGGFYEQYF | TGTGCCAGCAGTTTCGAAGCGGGAGGTTTTTACGAGCAGTACTTC
- | TRBJ2-1 | few | TRBV7-2 | CASSLDGASDFWFF | TGTGCCAGCAGCTTAGATGGCGCTAGTGACTTCTGGTTCTTC